The 27 T cell receptor beta chains below were found in one sample sequenced in a study of Graves' ophthalmopathy and Graves' hyperthyroidism. From RNA, the CDR3 regions of TCR beta chains were amplified and sequenced. Investigators did first-round RT-PCR with HTBI primers, then second-round multiplex PCR. TCRdb re-derived calls from the multiplex PCR reads in MiXCR, one entry per CDR3 protein. The sample has approximately 700,000 distinct CDR3 sequences, about two fifths seen once; the top ten hold under 3.5%. Sequencing input: peripheral blood. Every receptor here comes from an adult man with Graves' ophthalmopathy.

This clonotype was observed a handful of times. The chain recombines TRBV12-3 or TRBV12-4 with TRBJ2-2; unclear D gene. The CDR3 runs 15 residues. With 6 bases removed from V and 4 bases from J, the gap between germline ends came to 15 bases. The chain's CDR3 is CASSDDPSSTGELFF. DNA for the CDR3: TGTGCCAGCAGCGATGACCCTTCCTCCACCGGGGAGCTGTTTTTT.

The chain couples TRBV19 to TRBJ2-2, with a tentative D call TRBD1 (5 bases). Trimming cost V 5 bases and J 6 bases, with 13 bases left between them. The CDR3 sequence is 14 residues long. CDR1 is LNHDA and CDR2 is SQIVND in the germline V gene (reference sequence). CDR3 loop: CASSQIGAAGELFF. CDR3 nucleotide sequence: TGTGCCAGTAGTCAGATAGGGGCGGCCGGGGAGCTGTTTTTT.

This clonotype was detected ten times or more. The chain joins TRBV20-1 to TRBJ2-5; D perhaps matches TRBD1 (6 bases). Trimming pared 1 base from V and 0 bases from J, leaving 12 bases between. Germline V CDR1 and CDR2: DFQATT, SNEGSKA (reference sequence). The CDR3 spans 15 residues. CDR3 sequence: CSARGHRQDQETQYF. The CDR3, as DNA: TGCAGTGCTAGAGGGCACCGACAGGACCAAGAGACCCAGTACTTC.

The chain carries TRBV24-1 and TRBJ2-7, with 8 bases lining up with TRBD2. This CDR3 is 13 amino acids long. The V and J ends lost 9 bases and 6 bases, in that order; junction bases with no gene match: 9. CDR1 is KGHDR and CDR2 is SFDVKD in the germline V gene. This chain's CDR3 is CATQGTSVAEQYF. The CDR3 nucleotides read TGTGCCACCCAGGGGACTAGTGTCGCCGAGCAGTACTTC.

This clonotype has only one observation. A junction boundary mismatches the germline segment, possibly from a read error. The chain couples TRBV5-1 to TRBJ2-5; D is uncertain. This CDR3 is built from 13 residues. Germline V CDR1 and CDR2: SGHRS, YFSETQ. CDR3 DNA: TGCGTCAGCAGCCCTGTCTGGGAAGAGGCCCAGTACTTC. Translation: CVSSPVWEEAQYF.

This clonotype was counted a single time. The chain links TRBV20-1 to TRBJ2-7, with D uncertain. Germline CDR1 and CDR2: DFQATT and SNEGSKA (reference sequence). CDR3 length: 11 amino acids. Between the trimmed V and J ends, which lost 1 base and 4 bases, there was a span of 5 bases. The CDR3 DNA follows: TGCAGTGCTAGAGGGCCTTACGAGCAGTACTTC. It translates to CSARGPYEQYF.

The table lists this clonotype with many counts. The rearrangement links TRBV7-9 to TRBJ2-6, with D perhaps given as TRBD1 or TRBD2 (5 bases each). Per germline, CDR1 SEHNR and CDR2 FQNEAQ (reference sequence). Trimming took off 6 bases at V and 4 bases at J, with 10 bases between the two ends. The CDR3 extends over 14 amino acids. The CDR3 region is CASRGDFGANVLTF. The CDR3 DNA reads as TGTGCCAGCAGGGGGGATTTCGGGGCCAACGTCCTGACTTTC.

At least ten counts were recorded for this clonotype. V is TRBV5-1 and J is TRBJ1-5; TRBD1 is a possible D gene (6 bases). The germline gives CDR1 SGHRS, CDR2 YFSETQ. Trimming shortened V by 5 bases and J by 0 bases, and 18 bases separated the two germline ends. The CDR3 length is 17 residues. CDR3 residues: CASRPGPGAYSNQPQHF. CDR3 coding DNA: TGCGCCAGCAGGCCAGGGCCAGGGGCGTATAGCAATCAGCCCCAGCATTTT.

This clonotype was seen only once. The chain uses TRBV15 and TRBJ2-5; D is possibly TRBD1 (6 bases). Between the trimmed V and J ends, which lost 3 bases and 5 bases, there was a span of 19 bases. The CDR3 contains 16 residues. Germline V gene lookup returns CDR1 LNHNV and CDR2 YYDKDF (reference sequence). CDR3 sequence reads: CATSSSLGQGPETQYF. In DNA form, the CDR3 reads TGTGCCACCAGCAGCTCCCTGGGGCAGGGGCCCGAGACCCAGTACTTC.

A few counts support this clonotype. The rearrangement links TRBV14 to TRBJ1-1, with a tentative D call TRBD1 (5 bases). CDR3 length: 15 amino acids. Per the germline V gene, CDR1 is SGHDN and CDR2 is FVKESK. V was clipped by 1 base and J by 10 bases, with 19 bases between them. The CDR3 bases are TGTGCCAGCAGCCAAGTGGAGGGGCCAGGGCCTTCAGCTTTCTTT. The encoded protein is CASSQVEGPGPSAFF. The full variable domain, rest sourced from reference TRBV14 and TRBJ1-1, is EAGVTQFPSHSVIEKGQTVTLRCDPISGHDNLYWYRRVMGKEIKFLLHFVKESKQDESGMPNNRFLAERTGGTYSTLKVQPAELEDSGVYFCASSQVEGPGPSAFFGQGTRLTVV.

Concerning this clonotype itself: Germline and junction disagree at one end, which may indicate a read error. This chain uses TRBV11-2 with TRBJ1-3; D not certain. In germline, CDR1 is SGHAT, CDR2 FQNNGV. The CDR3 totals 15 residues. CDR3 protein: CAGSRRSSSGNTIYF. CDR3 coding DNA: TGTGCCGGCAGCCGACGGTCATCCTCTGGAAACACCATATATTTT.

The table lists this clonotype with a few counts. V gene TRBV28 combines with J gene TRBJ1-6; TRBD1 aligns across 8 bases. J gave up 9 bases and V 9 bases, and 13 bases lay outside the gene matches. Germline V gives CDR1 MDHEN, CDR2 SYDVKM. CDR3 length: 15 amino acids. The CDR3 nucleotides are TGTGCCAGTAAAGAGGGAACAGGGGGTGCTTCACCCCTCCACTTT. Protein: CASKEGTGGASPLHF.

The gene calls are TRBV29-1 and TRBJ1-2; D possibly corresponds to TRBD1 (6 bases). The CDR3 totals 14 residues. Trimming left V 5 bases short and J 12 bases short, with 25 bases between. Looked up from germline, CDR1 is SQVTM and CDR2 is ANQGSEA. The CDR3 region is CSVPVTGSVNADTF. The CDR3 DNA sequence: TGCAGCGTTCCGGTTACAGGGTCCGTAAATGCGGACACCTTC.

A note on this clonotype: One end of the junction does not line up with germline, which may come from a read error. CDR3 amino acids: CASSPTIGQGFNQPQHF. CDR3 in DNA: TGTGCCAGCAGTCCCACCATCGGGCAGGGATTCAATCAGCCCCAGCATTTT. The rearrangement links TRBV10-3 to TRBJ1-5; D is perhaps TRBD1 (5 bases). Germline V CDR1 and CDR2: ENHRY, SYGVKD. The length of the CDR3 is 17 residues.

Turning to this clonotype: As the CDR3 is not closed by the conserved phenylalanine or tryptophan, this likely results from a read error. The limits of the CDR3 on the DNA are not certain, so only TCRdb's listed CDR3 is given. This sequence joins TRBV10-3 and TRBJ2-7; the table gives TRBD2 as D, unverified against the DNA. CDR1 and CDR2 (germline): ENHRY, SYGVKD. The CDR3 numbers 11 amino acids, ends counted. CDR3 loop: CAIRSSSGENT.

Comment on this clonotype: One end of the junction is discordant with germline, which a read error may explain. In nucleotides, the CDR3 is TGCGCCAGCAGCTTGGACAGGGGGACCAATGGCTACACCTTC. This encodes CASSLDRGTNGYTF. The chain carries TRBV5-5 and TRBJ1-2; TRBD1 agrees at 10 bases. The CDR3 runs to 14 residues. The germline gives CDR1 SGHKS, CDR2 YYEKEE (reference sequence). The full variable domain, with the rest looked up from reference TRBV5-5 and TRBJ1-2, is DAGVTQSPTHLIKTRGQQVTLRCSPISGHKSVSWYQQVLGQGPQFIFQYYEKEERGRGNFPDRFSARQFPNYSSELNVNALLLGDSALYLCASSLDRGTNGYTFGSGTRLTVV.

With respect to this clonotype: This is likely a read error, given that the CDR3 carries no conserved phenylalanine or tryptophan at its end. J is TRBJ2-5 and V is TRBV27, with D tentatively TRBD2 (6 bases). Germline CDR1 reads MNHEY; CDR2 reads SMNVEV (reference sequence). This CDR3 region has 15 residues. Trimming stripped 3 bases from V and 4 bases from J, with 15 bases between. The CDR3 DNA is TGTGCCAGCAGTTTCCAGGGAGGCTTTAGAGAGACCCAGTACGTC. Its translation is CASSFQGGFRETQYV.

The chain is built from TRBV2 and TRBJ1-3; possibly TRBD1 for D (6 bases). Trimming left V 4 bases short and J 7 bases short, with 11 bases between. This CDR3 has 13 residues. Germline V gene data show CDR1 as SNHLY and CDR2 as FYNNEI. The CDR3 sequence: CASSGTDPNTIYF. The CDR3 nucleotides read TGTGCCAGCAGTGGGACAGACCCCAACACCATATATTTT.

Of note for this clonotype: The junction departs from the called germline gene at one end, perhaps through a read error. V usage is TRBV7-2 and J usage is TRBJ1-6, with unresolved D. Germline loops: CDR1 SGHTA, CDR2 FQGNSA. The CDR3 extends over 13 amino acids. CDR3 in amino acids: CASSLQGNSPLRF. The CDR3 coding sequence is TGTGCCAGCAGTTTACAAGGGAATTCACCCCTCCGCTTT.

The rearrangement uses TRBV20-1 and TRBJ2-7; 7 positions agree with TRBD2. Germline V gene data show CDR1 as DFQATT and CDR2 as SNEGSKA (reference sequence). V lost 4 bases and J lost 3; bases outside the gene matches: 15. The CDR3 runs 16 residues. CDR3 nucleotide sequence: TGCAGTGCTATTTCATTGGGGGGGACCCTTAACTACGAGCAGTACTTC. Its protein product is CSAISLGGTLNYEQYF.

On this clonotype itself: One junction end disagrees with the germline gene, perhaps due to a read error. The chain links TRBV5-1 to TRBJ1-1; TRBD1 agrees at 9 bases. Germline CDR1 reads SGHRS; CDR2 reads YFSETQ. The CDR3 extends over 14 amino acids. The CDR3 protein is CASSPDRGNTDAFF. The CDR3 coding sequence is TGCGCCAGCAGCCCCGACAGGGGGAACACTGACGCTTTCTTT.

This clonotype was detected many times. The V gene is TRBV7-9, the J gene TRBJ2-5, with 9 nucleotides matching TRBD2. Germline V CDR1 and CDR2: SEHNR, FQNEAQ (reference sequence). V shed 8 bases and J 2 bases; nucleotides not matched to a gene: 12. The CDR3 is 16 amino acids. The CDR3 loop reads CASGAIGLAGQETQYF. The CDR3 DNA reads TGTGCCAGCGGCGCCATTGGTCTAGCGGGACAAGAGACCCAGTACTTC.

This chain uses TRBV7-9 with TRBJ2-7; possibly TRBD1 for D (5 bases). Germline V gives CDR1 SEHNR, CDR2 FQNEAQ (reference sequence). The V end was cut by 2 bases, the J end by 4 bases, with 9 bases between. CDR3 size: 13 residues. The CDR3 spells CASSLQGLYEQYF. The DNA for the CDR3 is TGTGCCAGCAGCTTACAGGGCCTTTACGAGCAGTACTTC.

This clonotype has only a few counts. V gene TRBV5-5 combines with J gene TRBJ1-4; D is uncertain. Germline assignment: CDR1 SGHKS and CDR2 YYEKEE (reference sequence). V shed 2 bases and J shed 4 bases, with 12 bases lying between them. CDR3 length: 15 amino acids. This chain's CDR3 is CASSLPQPSNEKLFF. CDR3 coding DNA: TGTGCCAGCAGCTTACCCCAGCCAAGTAATGAAAAACTGTTTTTT.

The CDR3 here is CASSLGTSVRTGELFF. CDR3 nucleotides: TGTGCCAGCAGCTTAGGTACTAGCGTACGGACCGGGGAGCTGTTTTTT. The genes are TRBV7-8 and TRBJ2-2; 7 bases agree with TRBD2. The trim removed 1 base at V and 5 bases at J, leaving 7 bases unmatched. The CDR3 is 16 residues long. Per germline, CDR1 SGHVS and CDR2 FQNEAQ.

The table lists this clonotype with many counts. The chain links TRBV7-2 to TRBJ2-5; no reliable D call. The CDR3 is 14 amino acids. V lost 1 base to trimming and J lost 2 bases, with 8 bases between them. Germline CDR1 and CDR2: SGHTA and FQGNSA. In nucleotides, the CDR3 is TGTGCCAGCAGCTTAGTGTTGGTTCAAGAGACCCAGTACTTC. Amino acid sequence: CASSLVLVQETQYF.

Worth noting for this clonotype: This likely comes from a read error, as the CDR3 has no conserved phenylalanine or tryptophan at its end. No DNA is shown, since the ends of the CDR3 on it are uncertain; the CDR3 is the one TCRdb lists. The chain uses TRBV7-9 and TRBJ1-6. Germline V gene sequence: CDR1 SEHNR, CDR2 FQNEAQ (reference sequence). From its first to its last residue, the CDR3 has 8 amino acids. The chain's CDR3 is CASSSSHS.